These T cell receptor beta chains were read from a single sample in a study. TCRdb passed the RT-PCR reads through MiXCR, listing each CDR3 protein once. In the table there are hundreds of thousands of distinct CDR3 sequences, more than 13% of which are singletons. Sequenced material: memory CD4+ T cells from blood. The origin of the receptors is a female donor in good health, serving as a healthy control. Both conserved end residues are part of each CDR3. A D gene is named only where the DNA matches it firmly. The listing skips clone size in some rows; elsewhere it reads once, few, many or a size class.

d_call | j_call | v_call | clone_size | cdr3_aa | cdr3_nt
TRBD1 | TRBJ1-2 | TRBV7-9 | few | CASSPDEGQGTGGYTF | TGTGCCAGCAGCCCCGACGAGGGACAGGGGACGGGCGGCTACACCTTC
. | TRBJ2-1 | TRBV20-1 | . | CSAARGPPEDEQFF | TGCAGTGCCGCACGAGGCCCTCCCGAGGATGAGCAGTTCTTC
TRBD2 | TRBJ2-7 | TRBV20-1 | many | CSARDGTSGRYEQYF | TGCAGTGCTAGAGATGGGACTAGCGGGAGGTACGAGCAGTACTTC
TRBD2 | TRBJ2-2 | TRBV25-1 | . | CASSETDGRESNGELFF | TGTGCCAGCAGTGAAACCGACGGGCGGGAGTCTAACGGGGAGCTGTTTTTT
. | TRBJ2-3 | TRBV10-2 | many | CASSVASDTQYF | TGCGCCAGCAGTGTCGCGTCAGATACGCAGTATTTT
. | TRBJ2-1 | TRBV28 | . | CASSRTPDKSSYNEQFF | TGTGCCAGCAGCCGGACACCCGACAAGAGCTCCTACAATGAGCAGTTCTTC
. | TRBJ1-1 | TRBV10-3 | few | CALRSGRHTEAFF | TGTGCCCTCCGGTCAGGGAGGCACACTGAAGCTTTCTTT
. | TRBJ2-2 | TRBV9 | few | CASSAHSRTGELFF | TGTGCCAGCAGCGCCCATAGCAGGACCGGGGAGCTGTTTTTT
. | TRBJ2-1 | TRBV24-1 | . | CATSDGGVNEQFF | TGTGCCACCAGTGACGGAGGGGTCAATGAGCAGTTCTTC
. | TRBJ1-1 | TRBV12-3/TRBV12-4 | . | CASSGERGRGNTEAFF | TGTGCCAGCAGTGGGGAACGGGGTAGGGGGAACACTGAAGCTTTCTTT
. | TRBJ1-1 | TRBV7-3 | many | CASSQNSYTEAFF | TGTGCCAGCAGCCAGAACAGCTACACTGAAGCTTTCTTT
. | TRBJ1-5 | TRBV3-1 | once | CASSQEAWGHQPQHF | TGTGCCAGCAGCCAAGAAGCTTGGGGGCATCAGCCCCAGCATTTT
. | TRBJ1-1 | TRBV27 | many | CASSLRFNTEAFF | TGTGCCAGCAGTTTAAGGTTTAACACTGAAGCTTTCTTT
. | TRBJ2-3 | TRBV5-1 | few | CASSVRGPELITDTQYF | TGCGCCAGCAGCGTCCGGGGCCCCGAACTGATCACAGATACGCAGTATTTT
. | TRBJ1-2 | TRBV6-1 | . | CASSEESATNYGYTF | TGTGCCAGCAGTGAAGAATCAGCTACTAACTATGGCTACACCTTC
. | TRBJ1-5 | TRBV5-8 | few | CASSLEVGAGDQPQHF | TGTGCCAGCAGCTTGGAGGTAGGGGCGGGAGATCAGCCCCAGCATTTT
. | TRBJ1-4 | TRBV7-9 | few | CASSPRQTDEKLFF | TGTGCCAGCAGCCCGCGACAGACCGATGAAAAACTGTTTTTT
. | TRBJ2-7 | TRBV6-6 | . | CASSYGPLRPYEQYF | TGTGCCAGCAGTTACGGTCCCCTGAGGCCCTACGAGCAGTACTTC
TRBD2 | TRBJ2-3 | TRBV28 | . | CASWEAGAADTQYF | TGTGCCAGCTGGGAGGCGGGAGCGGCAGATACGCAGTATTTT
TRBD2 | TRBJ2-3 | TRBV9 | few | CASSTQPSGTSGTQYF | TGTGCCAGCAGCACTCAACCGTCTGGGACTAGCGGGACGCAGTATTTT
TRBD2 | TRBJ2-1 | TRBV29-1 | . | CSLAGPNEQFF | TGCAGCCTAGCGGGACCCAATGAGCAGTTCTTC
. | TRBJ2-6 | TRBV9 | . | CASSVGLQTGYSGANVLTF | TGTGCCAGCAGCGTAGGCCTCCAAACAGGGTACTCTGGGGCCAACGTCCTGACTTTC
TRBD2 | TRBJ2-7 | TRBV19 | . | CASSGGEGSYEQYF | TGTGCCAGCTCCGGCGGGGAGGGATCCTACGAGCAGTACTTC
. | TRBJ1-5 | TRBV20-1 | few | CSAFTWNQPQHF | TGCAGTGCTTTTACATGGAATCAGCCCCAGCATTTT
TRBD1 | TRBJ1-6 | TRBV10-3 | many | CAISESGQGALSPLHF | TGTGCCATCAGTGAGTCCGGACAGGGGGCTTTGTCACCCCTCCACTTT
TRBD1 | TRBJ1-1 | TRBV11-2 | few | CASSPLDRGETEAFF | TGTGCCAGCAGCCCATTGGACAGGGGAGAGACTGAAGCTTTCTTT
TRBD2 | TRBJ2-7 | TRBV10-2 | few | CASSSTGLANYEQYF | TGCGCCAGCAGTAGTACGGGACTAGCGAACTACGAGCAGTACTTC
. | TRBJ1-2 | TRBV27 | many | CASSSQDGYGYTF | TGTGCCAGCAGTTCCCAGGACGGCTATGGCTACACCTTC
TRBD2 | TRBJ2-1 | TRBV7-2 | many | CASSGSGDHNEQFF | TGTGCCAGCAGTGGTAGCGGGGACCACAATGAGCAGTTCTTC
. | TRBJ1-4 | TRBV27 | many | CASSLQGSTNEKLFF | TGTGCCAGCAGTTTACAGGGAAGCACTAATGAAAAACTGTTTTTT
TRBD1 | TRBJ1-1 | TRBV12-3/TRBV12-4 | . | CASSSQAGGSGTEAFF | TGTGCCAGCAGTTCGCAGGCAGGGGGATCGGGCACTGAAGCTTTCTTT
TRBD2 | TRBJ2-1 | TRBV5-1 | few | CASTLAGAGNEQFF | TGCGCCAGCACCCTAGCGGGAGCGGGCAATGAGCAGTTCTTC